The T cell receptor (beta chain) under discussion was sequenced for a study of T cells in Graves' hyperthyroidism and ophthalmopathy. A remark on this clonotype: This is likely a read error, given that the CDR3 carries no conserved phenylalanine or tryptophan at its end.

The CDR3 is made up of 13 amino acids. CDR1 LGHDT and CDR2 YNNKEL come from the germline V gene (reference sequence). Amplification of TCR beta CDR3 regions used RNA as the template. TCR CDR3 regions were first amplified by RT-PCR with HTBI primers. TCRdb processed the multiplex PCR reads anew with MiXCR; each CDR3 protein has one entry. Among some 460,000 distinct CDR3 sequences listed, 15% to 18% were seen once. Graves' hyperthyroidism was deemed stable given no ophthalmopathy progression within 18 months. Reasons for excluding patients were uncontrolled infection, other autoimmune disease, pregnancy or lactation.

The sequence was collected from a woman younger than 30 with Graves' hyperthyroidism. J is TRBJ1-1 and V is TRBV3-1; D might be TRBD1 (6 bases). Sequencing used blood. The CDR3 nucleotides read TGTGCCAGCAGCCCAGGACAGAACACTGAGGCTTTCTCT. It yields the protein CASSPGQNTEAFS.